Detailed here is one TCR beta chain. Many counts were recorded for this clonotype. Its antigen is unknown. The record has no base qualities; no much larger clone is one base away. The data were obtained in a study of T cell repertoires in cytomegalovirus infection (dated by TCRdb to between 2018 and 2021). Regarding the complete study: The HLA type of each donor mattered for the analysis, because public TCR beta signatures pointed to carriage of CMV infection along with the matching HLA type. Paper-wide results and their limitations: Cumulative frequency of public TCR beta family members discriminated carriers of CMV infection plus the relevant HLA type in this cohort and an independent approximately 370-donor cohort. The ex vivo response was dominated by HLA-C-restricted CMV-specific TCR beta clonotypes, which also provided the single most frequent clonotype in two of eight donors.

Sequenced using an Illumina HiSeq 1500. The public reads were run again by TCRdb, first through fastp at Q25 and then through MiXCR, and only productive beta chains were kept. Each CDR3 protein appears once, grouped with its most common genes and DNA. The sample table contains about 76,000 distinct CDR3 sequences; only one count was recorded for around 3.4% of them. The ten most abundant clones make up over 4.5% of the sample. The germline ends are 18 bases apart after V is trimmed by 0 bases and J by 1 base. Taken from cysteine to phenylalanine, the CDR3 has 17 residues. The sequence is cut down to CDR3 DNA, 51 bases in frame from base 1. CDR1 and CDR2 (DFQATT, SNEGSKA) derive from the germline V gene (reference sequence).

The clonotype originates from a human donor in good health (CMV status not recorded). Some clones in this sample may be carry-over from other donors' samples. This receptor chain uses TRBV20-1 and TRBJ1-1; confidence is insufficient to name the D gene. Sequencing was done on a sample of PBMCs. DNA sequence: TGCAGTGCTAGAGATGTGTATCGCTCAGGAGCGAACACTGAAGCTTTCTTT. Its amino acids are CSARDVYRSGANTEAFF.